The T cell receptor (beta chain) described here comes from a study of T-cell reconstitution after alpha-beta-depleted transplantation in children. The study, taken as a whole, reports: Approximately two months post-transplant, alpha-beta T cells reportedly originated from several hundred expanded graft clones. T-cell numbers and diversity one year post-transplant derived largely from freshly generated T cells.

Unique molecular identifiers tagged the TCRbeta library. TCRdb independently ran MiXCR on the PCR reads; one entry per CDR3 protein. Here the sample spans 500,000 to 600,000 distinct CDR3 sequences, 25% to 30% being singletons. As concerns this clonotype: The antigen remains unidentified.

This TCR was sampled from a boy under two years old with Wiskott-Aldrich syndrome, due to receive a stem cell transplant. The material was PBMCs, obtained before TCRalphabeta/CD19-depleted stem cell transplant.

The CDR3 DNA reads TGCGCCAGCAGCTGGGGACTAGCGGGAGGTGAGCAGTTCTTC. Translation gives CASSWGLAGGEQFF. V usage is TRBV5-1 and J usage is TRBJ2-1; 15 nucleotides align to TRBD2. CDR3 length equals 14 residues. Losses at the gene ends were 3 bases for V and 9 bases for J; bases not matched to a gene: 1. Germline assignment: CDR1 SGHRS and CDR2 YFSETQ.